This entry lists 28 T cell receptor beta chains sequenced from one sample in a study of shared clonotypes between healthy human individuals. Produced via immunoSEQ multiplex PCR; TCRdb's table is partial and in-frame only. This table has over 850,000 clones, around 78% appearing once. The sequencing sample was made of memory CD4+ T cells from PBMCs. The sample's subset: CD45RA-negative fraction. The receptor set was obtained from a young man in good health. Some clones in this sample may be carry-over from other donors' samples.

The gene calls are TRBV7-2 and TRBJ1-6, with D perhaps TRBD1 (5 bases). The CDR3 runs to 15 residues. Germline V lookup: CDR1 SGHTA, CDR2 FQGNSA. The V end was cut by 5 bases, the J end by 4 bases, with 12 bases between. The CDR3 DNA sequence: TGTGCCAGCAGCCCTGGGACGGCTTATAATTCACCCCTCCACTTT. The encoded protein is CASSPGTAYNSPLHF.

The chain carries TRBV30 and TRBJ2-5; maybe TRBD2 (6 bases). The J call is uncertain, as TRBJ2-7 better fits the DNA end. Germline CDR1 is GTSNPN and CDR2 is SVGIG (reference sequence). The CDR3 extends over 14 amino acids. CDR3 bases: TGTGCCTGGAGTGAAGGCGGGGCCTCCTACGAGCAGTACTTC. Its protein is CAWSEGGASYEQYF.

This chain connects TRBV7-2 to TRBJ2-3, with D hard to call. V was trimmed by 1 base and J by 13 bases, leaving 15 bases between them. Per the germline V gene, CDR1 is SGHTA and CDR2 is FQGNSA. This CDR3 comprises 13 residues. CDR3 residues: CASSLGVARQEYF. CDR3 nucleotides: TGTGCCAGCAGCTTAGGGGTAGCCCGGCAGGAGTATTTT.

Of note for this clone: Its ends do not fully match the called genes, so a read error is possible. The V and J genes are TRBV5-6 and TRBJ1-5, with D tentatively TRBD1 (6 bases). Germline loops: CDR1 SGHDT, CDR2 YYEEEE. The CDR3 is made up of 15 amino acids. The CDR3 DNA is TGTGCCCGCAGCTTGGGGGCGGGGGGCAATCAGCCCCAGCATTTT. Amino acids: CARSLGAGGNQPQHF.

A single count supports this clone. CDR3 amino acids: CASSLTQGIGETQYF. The DNA of the CDR3 is TGTGCCAGCAGCTTAACCCAGGGGATCGGGGAGACCCAGTACTTC. V gene TRBV7-3 combines with J gene TRBJ2-5, with D possibly matching TRBD1 (6 bases). The CDR3 sequence is 15 residues long. The V end lost 0 bases, the J end lost 5 bases, and 13 bases lay between the germline ends. Germline V lookup: CDR1 SGHTA, CDR2 FQGTGA.

CDR3: CASSPSGSGREYNEQFF. The CDR3 region has the DNA TGTGCCAGCAGCCCGTCGGGTAGCGGGAGGGAGTACAATGAGCAGTTCTTC. This chain joins TRBV7-3 and TRBJ2-1; 11 bases fit TRBD2. Germline CDR1 SGHTA, CDR2 FQGTGA. Losses at the gene ends were 5 bases for V and 4 bases for J; bases not matched to a gene: 10. CDR3 length equals 17 residues.

This chain links TRBV6-1 with TRBJ1-1, with 11 bases that match TRBD1. This CDR3 contains 13 residues. In germline, CDR1 is MNHNS, CDR2 SASEGT. Germline trimming cut 7 bases from V and 9 bases from J; bases unmatched to any gene: 7. The CDR3 nucleotides are TGTGCCAGCAAGCGAGGACAGGGGGCAAAAGCTTTCTTT. It codes for CASKRGQGAKAFF.

The chain has TRBV30 and TRBJ2-7; tentative D call: TRBD2 (6 bases). Trimming removed 4 bases at V and 6 bases at J, with 16 bases between. Germline CDR1 is GTSNPN and CDR2 is SVGIG (reference sequence). The CDR3 runs 13 residues. CDR3 residues: CAWTGTSSFEQYF. CDR3 DNA sequence: TGTGCCTGGACCGGGACTTCGTCTTTCGAGCAGTACTTC.

This chain links TRBV4-2 with TRBJ2-1, with D unresolved. Trimming took off 0 bases at V and 2 bases at J, with 8 bases between the two ends. Germline CDR1 reads LGHNA; CDR2 reads YNFKEQ. This CDR3 is 15 amino acids long. CDR3 bases: TGTGCCAGCAGCCAAGAAGGTTCAACCTACAATGAGCAGTTCTTC. The encoded protein is CASSQEGSTYNEQFF.

This clone was counted a single time. A much larger clone differs from this one at a single base, so this may be a read error. At the DNA level, this CDR3 is encoded by other sequences in the same sample as well. This rearrangement joins TRBV5-1 to TRBJ1-3; the D gene is possibly TRBD1 (5 bases). The CDR3 totals 14 residues. Germline V lookup: CDR1 SGHRS, CDR2 YFSETQ. V was shortened by 0 bases and J by 1 base, with 5 bases between the two germline ends. The CDR3 DNA reads as TGCGCCAGCAGCTTGGAGGGGTCTGGAAACACCATATATTTT. Residues: CASSLEGSGNTIYF.

The rearrangement joins TRBV18 to TRBJ2-3; no definite D call. In germline, CDR1 is KGHSH, CDR2 LQKENI. The CDR3 runs to 15 residues. The V end was cut by 4 bases, the J end by 0 bases, with 11 bases between. Here the CDR3 DNA reads TGTGCCAGCTCACGGCGGAGCTCTAGCACAGATACGCAGTATTTT. This translates into CASSRRSSSTDTQYF.

The genes are TRBV7-9 and TRBJ2-1; D uncertain. This CDR3 spans 15 amino acids. CDR1 is SEHNR, CDR2 FQNEAQ, per germline (reference sequence). The V end lost 4 bases, the J end lost 4 bases, and 14 bases lay between the germline ends. CDR3 residues: CASSSLGAQYNEQFF. The DNA for the CDR3 is TGTGCCAGCAGCTCCTTAGGAGCGCAGTACAATGAGCAGTTCTTC.

V usage is TRBV10-3 and J usage is TRBJ2-6, with TRBD1 identical over 9 bases. Germline loops: CDR1 ENHRY, CDR2 SYGVKD. V lost 2 bases to trimming and J lost 2 bases; unmatched junction nucleotides: 4. The CDR3 extends over 17 amino acids. Written as DNA, the CDR3 is TGTGCCATCAGTGAGCCGGGACAGGGTACTGGGGCCAACGTCCTGACTTTC. Translation: CAISEPGQGTGANVLTF.

CDR3 DNA sequence: TGTGCCAGCTCACCATTGGCAGAACTCACAAACTACAATGAGCAGTTCTTC. It codes for CASSPLAELTNYNEQFF. The chain joins TRBV18 to TRBJ2-1; no firm D call. V lost 2 bases, J lost 3 bases, and 17 bases lay in between. Per germline, CDR1 KGHSH and CDR2 LQKENI. The CDR3 covers 17 residues.

The V call is TRBV28, the J call TRBJ2-1; 11 bases map to TRBD1. Per germline, CDR1 MDHEN and CDR2 SYDVKM. The CDR3 consists of 16 residues. V was pared by 6 bases and J by 0 bases, with 4 bases of the junction left unmatched. The CDR3 loop reads CASRAGTGGSYNEQFF. DNA of the CDR3: TGTGCCAGCAGGGCCGGGACAGGGGGCTCCTACAATGAGCAGTTCTTC.

The rearrangement links TRBV7-3 to TRBJ2-2, with D possibly being TRBD1 (5 bases). The germline V and J ends were trimmed by 0 bases and 6 bases, with 8 bases remaining between them. Germline loops: CDR1 SGHTA, CDR2 FQGTGA. CDR3 size: 14 residues. CDR3 nucleotides: TGTGCCAGCAGCTTAACAGGGGTTCCCGGGGAGCTGTTTTTT. It encodes CASSLTGVPGELFF.

This chain uses TRBV28 with TRBJ2-2; 8 bases align to TRBD1. This CDR3 is 16 amino acids long. The junction had 7 bases not matched to a gene; V was cut back by 3 bases and J by 4 bases. CDR1 MDHEN and CDR2 SYDVKM come from the germline V gene. DNA of the CDR3: TGTGCCAGCAGTTTCCGGGGACAGGTGAGCACCGGGGAGCTGTTTTTT. Translating gives CASSFRGQVSTGELFF.

In DNA, the CDR3 is TGTGCCAGCAGTTCCCCATCCGAGGGAAAGCAGTACTTC. It codes for CASSSPSEGKQYF. This chain uses TRBV28 with TRBJ2-7, with a possible D match to TRBD2 (5 bases). The V end lost 4 bases, the J end lost 8 bases, and 15 bases lay between the germline ends. Germline V gives CDR1 MDHEN, CDR2 SYDVKM. The CDR3 is 13 amino acids. The full variable domain, in which reference TRBV28 and TRBJ2-7 provide the parts outside the CDR3, is DVKVTQSSRYLVKRTGEKVFLECVQDMDHENMFWYRQDPGLGLRLIYFSYDVKMKEKGDIPEGYSVSREKKERFSLILESASTNQTSMYLCASSSPSEGKQYFGPGTRLTVT.

The chain combines TRBV7-9 with TRBJ2-7, with D possibly TRBD2 on 6 matching bases. Trimming shortened V by 1 base and J by 3 bases, and 10 bases separated the two germline ends. There are 14 residues in the CDR3. Germline V CDR1 and CDR2: SEHNR, FQNEAQ (reference sequence). In DNA form, the CDR3 reads TGTGCCAGCAGCTTAGTTACGGGACTCTACGAGCAGTACTTC. Its translation: CASSLVTGLYEQYF.

This clone was observed a few times. This may stem from a read error, because a much larger clone lies one nucleotide away. The V gene is TRBV7-9, the J gene TRBJ2-5, with D hard to call. The germline CDR1 and CDR2 sequences are SEHNR and FQNEAQ (reference sequence). V gave up 1 base and J gave up 5 bases, with 5 bases separating them. The CDR3 length is 12 residues. The CDR3 DNA follows: TGTGCCAGCAGCTTAGACCCGGAGACCCAGTACTTC. This translates into CASSLDPETQYF.

V and J are TRBV27 and TRBJ2-1; 11 nucleotides match TRBD2. Looked up from germline, CDR1 is MNHEY and CDR2 is SMNVEV (reference sequence). The CDR3 is 18 residues long. Trimming cost V 2 bases and J 14 bases; bases outside gene matches: 20. The DNA for the CDR3 is TGTGCCAGCAGTTTAGAGCCCCCCGCCGGGACTAGCGGCTACTCGGAGTTCTTC. As protein: CASSLEPPAGTSGYSEFF.

With respect to this clone: A read error may explain this, as a much larger clone is one base away. The chain uses TRBV7-9 and TRBJ2-1, with 7 bases fitting TRBD1. Looked up from germline, CDR1 is SEHNR and CDR2 is FQNEAQ (reference sequence). The length of the CDR3 is 12 residues. V shed 5 bases and J 7 bases; nucleotides not matched to a gene: 2. The CDR3 spells CASSPGGNEQFF. In nucleotides, the CDR3 is TGTGCCAGCAGCCCAGGGGGTAATGAGCAGTTCTTC.

The chain is built from TRBV18 and TRBJ2-1; 11 nucleotides agree with TRBD2. V shed 3 bases, J shed 6 bases, and the junction held 4 bases outside the gene matches. The CDR3 is 15 amino acids. Germline CDR1 is KGHSH and CDR2 is LQKENI. In nucleotides, the CDR3 is TGTGCCAGCTCACCCCTAGCGGGAGGCCTCAATGAGCAGTTCTTC. Translation gives CASSPLAGGLNEQFF.

The gene calls are TRBV28 and TRBJ1-2; 7 bases align to TRBD1. The CDR3 loop spans 13 amino acids. Per the germline V gene, CDR1 is MDHEN and CDR2 is SYDVKM. V gave up 3 bases and J gave up 7 bases; unmatched junction bases: 5. The CDR3 region is CASSLRQGGGYTF. In DNA form, the CDR3 reads TGTGCCAGCAGTTTGCGACAGGGAGGTGGCTACACCTTC.

V is TRBV28 and J is TRBJ2-1, with TRBD2 matching over 7 bases. Germline-derived CDR1 and CDR2 are MDHEN and SYDVKM. Trimming at V came to 4 bases and at J to 0 bases, leaving 3 bases not matched to a gene. The CDR3 consists of 15 residues. The CDR3 DNA reads TGTGCCAGCAGTTCGGGGGGAATCTCCTACAATGAGCAGTTCTTC. It specifies CASSSGGISYNEQFF.

CDR3 DNA sequence: TGCGCCAGCAGCGCCAGACAGCCAGCCTCCTACGAGCAGTACTTC. This codes for CASSARQPASYEQYF. The V call is TRBV5-1, the J call TRBJ2-7; a weak D match, TRBD1 (5 bases). V shed 4 bases and J shed 0 bases, with 14 bases lying between them. The V gene's germline CDR1 is SGHRS and CDR2 YFSETQ. This CDR3 region has 15 residues.

This sequence joins TRBV27 and TRBJ2-3; maybe TRBD2 (6 bases). This CDR3 region has 13 residues. Per the germline V gene, CDR1 is MNHEY and CDR2 is SMNVEV (reference sequence). Between the trimmed V and J ends, which lost 10 bases and 1 base, there was a span of 12 bases. The CDR3 region is CAKSGPGTDTQYF. The CDR3 DNA follows: TGTGCCAAGAGCGGGCCTGGCACAGATACGCAGTATTTT.

The chain recombines TRBV5-5 with TRBJ1-4, with D perhaps TRBD1 (5 bases). The CDR3 has 14 residues. The V and J ends lost 4 bases and 3 bases respectively, with 10 bases between them. Germline loops: CDR1 SGHKS, CDR2 YYEKEE (reference sequence). This chain's CDR3 is CASSRRVPNEKLFF. The DNA of the CDR3 is TGTGCCAGCAGCCGCAGGGTACCTAATGAAAAACTGTTTTTT.